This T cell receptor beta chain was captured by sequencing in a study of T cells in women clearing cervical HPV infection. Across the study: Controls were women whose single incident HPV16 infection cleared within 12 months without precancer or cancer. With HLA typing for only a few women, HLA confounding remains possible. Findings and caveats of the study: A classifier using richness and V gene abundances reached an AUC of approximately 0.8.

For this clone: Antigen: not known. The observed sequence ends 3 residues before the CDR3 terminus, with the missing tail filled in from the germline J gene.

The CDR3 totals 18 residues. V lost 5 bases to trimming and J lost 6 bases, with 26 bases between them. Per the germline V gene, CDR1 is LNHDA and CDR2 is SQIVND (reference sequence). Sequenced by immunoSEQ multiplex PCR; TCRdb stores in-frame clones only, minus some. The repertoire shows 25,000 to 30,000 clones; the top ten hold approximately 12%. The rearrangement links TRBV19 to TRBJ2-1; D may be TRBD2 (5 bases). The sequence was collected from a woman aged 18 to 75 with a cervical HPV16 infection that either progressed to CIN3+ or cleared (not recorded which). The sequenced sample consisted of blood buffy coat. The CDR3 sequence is CASSLRGMTKAVLNEQFF. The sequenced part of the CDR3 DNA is TGTGCCAGTAGTCTCCGCGGAATGACTAAAGCGGTTCTCAATGAG.